This T cell receptor (beta chain) came from a study of spatial heterogeneity in lung cancer. Turning to the study itself: Sequenced were any available follow-up PBMC samples, which had been obtained a median of around two years after resection. Whole-study results and caveats: Expanded tumor TCRs that were ubiquitous appeared in blood more at resection than follow-up.

The CDR3 is made up of 13 amino acids. After removal of 4 bases from V and 7 bases from J, the junction contained 4 bases not matched to a gene. Germline loops: CDR1 ENHRY, CDR2 SYGVKD. As regards this clonotype: Its target is not known.

Sample time point: blood at routine non-recurrence follow-up after resection. The authors sequenced whole RNA from tumor, nontumor lung or frozen PBMC without sorting. TCRdb re-derived calls from the 5' RACE reads in MiXCR, one entry per CDR3 protein. The data contain about 120,000 distinct CDR3 sequences, 9% to 15% of them singletons. The TCR was taken from a male donor with early-stage non-small cell lung cancer. This specimen consisted of PBMCs, obtained at follow-up. The gene calls are TRBV10-3 and TRBJ2-1; 7 bases are shared with TRBD2. The CDR3 nucleotides read TGTGCCATCAGTGGGATCGGGGGGAATGAGCAGTTCTTC. Protein: CAISGIGGNEQFF.